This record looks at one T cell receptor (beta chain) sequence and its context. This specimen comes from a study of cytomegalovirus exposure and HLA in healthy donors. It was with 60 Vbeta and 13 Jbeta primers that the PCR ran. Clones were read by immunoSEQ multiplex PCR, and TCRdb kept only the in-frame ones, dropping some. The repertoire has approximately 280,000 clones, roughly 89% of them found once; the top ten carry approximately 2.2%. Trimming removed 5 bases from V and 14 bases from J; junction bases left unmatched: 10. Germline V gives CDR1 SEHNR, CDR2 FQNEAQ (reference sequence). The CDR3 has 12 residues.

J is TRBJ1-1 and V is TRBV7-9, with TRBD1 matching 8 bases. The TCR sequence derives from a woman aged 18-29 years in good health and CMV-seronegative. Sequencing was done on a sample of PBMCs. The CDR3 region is CASSQSQGALFF. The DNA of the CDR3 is TGTGCCAGCAGCCAAAGCCAGGGGGCCCTCTTCTTT.